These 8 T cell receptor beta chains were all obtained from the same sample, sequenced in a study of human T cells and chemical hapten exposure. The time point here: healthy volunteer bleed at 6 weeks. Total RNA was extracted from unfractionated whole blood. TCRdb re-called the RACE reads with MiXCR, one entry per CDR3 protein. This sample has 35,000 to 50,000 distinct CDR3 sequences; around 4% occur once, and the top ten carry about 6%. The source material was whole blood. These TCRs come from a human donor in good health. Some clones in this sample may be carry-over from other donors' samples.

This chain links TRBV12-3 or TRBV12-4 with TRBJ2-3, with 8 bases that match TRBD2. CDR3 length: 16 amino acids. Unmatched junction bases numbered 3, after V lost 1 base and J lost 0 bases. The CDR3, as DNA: TGTGCCAGCAGTTTAGACCTAGCGGGTAGCACAGATACGCAGTATTTT. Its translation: CASSLDLAGSTDTQYF.

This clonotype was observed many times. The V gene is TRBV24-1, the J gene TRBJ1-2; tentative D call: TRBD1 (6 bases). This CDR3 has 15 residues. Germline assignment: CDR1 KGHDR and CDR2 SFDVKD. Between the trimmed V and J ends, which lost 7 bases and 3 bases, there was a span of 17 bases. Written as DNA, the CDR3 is TGTGCCACCAGGGGAACAGGGAACATTGACTATGGCTACACCTTC. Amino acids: CATRGTGNIDYGYTF.

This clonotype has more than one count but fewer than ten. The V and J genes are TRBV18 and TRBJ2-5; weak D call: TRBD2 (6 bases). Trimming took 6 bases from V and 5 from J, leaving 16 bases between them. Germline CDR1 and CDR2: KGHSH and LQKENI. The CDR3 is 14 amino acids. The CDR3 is CASSLGPAGETQYF. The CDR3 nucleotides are TGTGCCAGCTCTCTGGGACCCGCGGGGGAGACCCAGTACTTC.

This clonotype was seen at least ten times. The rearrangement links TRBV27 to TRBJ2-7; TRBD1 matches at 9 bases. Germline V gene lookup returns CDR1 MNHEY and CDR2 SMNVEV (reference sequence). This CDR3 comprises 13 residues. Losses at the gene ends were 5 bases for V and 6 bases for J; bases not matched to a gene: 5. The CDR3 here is CASSETGGSEQYF. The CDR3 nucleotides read TGTGCCAGCAGTGAGACAGGGGGATCCGAGCAGTACTTC.

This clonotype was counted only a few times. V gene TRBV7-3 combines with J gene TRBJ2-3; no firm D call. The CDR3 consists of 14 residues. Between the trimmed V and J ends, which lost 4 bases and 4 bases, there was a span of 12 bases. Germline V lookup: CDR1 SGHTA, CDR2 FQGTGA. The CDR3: CASSSGMDADTQYF. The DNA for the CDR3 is TGTGCCAGCAGCTCGGGTATGGACGCAGATACGCAGTATTTT.

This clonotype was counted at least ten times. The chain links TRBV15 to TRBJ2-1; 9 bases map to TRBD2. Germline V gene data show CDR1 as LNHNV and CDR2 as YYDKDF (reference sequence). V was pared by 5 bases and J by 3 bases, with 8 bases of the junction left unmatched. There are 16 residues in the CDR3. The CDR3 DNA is TGTGCCACCAGCGCCCGCCAGCGGGAGGTCTACAATGAGCAGTTCTTC. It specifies CATSARQREVYNEQFF. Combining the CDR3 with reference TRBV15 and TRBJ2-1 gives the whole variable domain DAMVIQNPRYQVTQFGKPVTLSCSQTLNHNVMYWYQQKSSQAPKLLFHYYDKDFNNEADTPDNFQSRRPNTSFCFLDIRSPGLGDTAMYLCATSARQREVYNEQFFGPGTRLTVL.

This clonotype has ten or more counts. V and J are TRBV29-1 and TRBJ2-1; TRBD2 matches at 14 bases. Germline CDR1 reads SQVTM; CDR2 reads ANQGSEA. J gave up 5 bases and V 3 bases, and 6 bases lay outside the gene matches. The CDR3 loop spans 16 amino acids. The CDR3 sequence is CSVETSGRARDNEQFF. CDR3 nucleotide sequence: TGCAGCGTTGAGACTAGCGGGAGGGCAAGGGACAATGAGCAGTTCTTC.

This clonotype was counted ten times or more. This chain's CDR3 is CASSTGGTGVSNQPQHF. The CDR3 bases are TGTGCCAGCAGCACGGGCGGGACAGGGGTTAGCAATCAGCCCCAGCATTTT. The chain employs TRBV7-8 and TRBJ1-5; 10 nucleotides align to TRBD1. In germline, CDR1 is SGHVS, CDR2 FQNEAQ. This CDR3 spans 17 amino acids. Trimming removed 5 bases from V and 0 bases from J; junction bases left unmatched: 7.